This note documents a single T cell receptor (beta chain) sequence. The antigen it binds to is not known. Per-base quality was not reported, and no clone a single base away is much larger than it. The data stem from a study of blood T cell repertoires in COVID-19 (dated by TCRdb to the early 2020s). For the study in its entirety: Collaborator samples came from the United States, Italy and Spain and covered acute and convalescent phases of COVID-19. A de-identified subject ID, COVID-19 status, age in years and sex were almost always included in the sample metadata. Where available, HLA class I and class II types were obtained from metadata supplied by the sample provider rather than from assay-based typing. The repertoires were released in a freely available public database intended as a resource for research on the immune response to SARS-CoV-2. The samples were drawn from the first 160 participants of the ongoing ImmuneRACE study and from 1,200 or so subjects provided by 6 global collaborators. The prospective study material was composed of cDNA or gDNA derived from T cells, B-cell-depleted T cells, or PBMCs. Subjects who had been exposed to COVID-19, were actively infected with it, or had recovered from it provided the deeply sampled blood TCRbeta repertoires that made up the dataset. Overall study results and their limits: How much clinical and demographic metadata was included differed by source and by participant, and the metadata was provided uncurated.

The immunoSEQ Assay, a bias-controlled multiplex PCR, was used to amplify TCRbeta CDR3 regions from genomic DNA. The source study handled its data this way. Within the assay, amplification of reference gene primers was used to estimate how many nucleated cells each sample contained. To quantify the absolute abundance of each unique TCRbeta CDR3 rearrangement, sequence reads were collapsed and filtered. Productive Simpson clonality was computed per sample as the square root of Simpson's diversity index over productive rearrangements. Entries here come from immuneACCESS through TCRdb and include only in-frame sequences with V and J called. Some clones fail to appear in such tables; in the studies checked, an unresolved V gene covers under half of the shortfall, and the cause of the remainder is unknown. V and J calls and clone size are as listed in that table; D and trimming were resolved from the DNA. The sample table shows some 55,000 clones, and roughly four fifths are seen once. The ten biggest clones cover 1.5% to 2% of the sample.

Each collaborating institution followed its own protocols to collect whole blood in K2EDTA tubes. Collaborator samples were shipped for TCRbeta analysis as frozen whole blood, isolated PBMCs, or DNA extracted from either sample type. Material for sequencing was peripheral blood. This clonotype was sampled from a woman aged 60 to 75 with acute or convalescent COVID-19.

In nucleotide form, the sequence is TGTGCCAGCAGTTGGGACATCACTGAAGCTTTCTTT. It specifies CASSWDITEAFF. The chain was built from TRBV2 and TRBJ1-1; TRBD1 is perhaps the D gene, given 6 matching bases. The trim is 5 bases for V and 4 bases for J, with a gap of 8 bases between the germline ends. The CDR3 runs 12 amino acids, cysteine and phenylalanine included. The DNA shown is the 36-base CDR3, in frame from base 1. Via the germline V gene, CDR1 is SNHLY and CDR2 FYNNEI.